This TCR beta chain was retrieved from a study of radiation and T cells in renal cell carcinoma. Only in-frame clones appear in the TCRdb table, and some are missing; sequencing was by immunoSEQ multiplex PCR. The sample has approximately 9,800 clones; 65% are singletons. Study-wide results and limits: Only small tumor regions of roughly 1 g were sampled. Dominant CDR3 motifs occupied more repertoire in irradiated than control tumors.

As to this clone: Its antigen is not known.

As to treatment: treatment-naive control, cytoreductive nephrectomy. Treatment-naive patients without radiation supplied the control tumors at nephrectomy. Clear cell pathology was present in this patient's renal cell carcinoma. Germline loops: CDR1 PRHDT, CDR2 FYEKMQ (reference sequence). V was cut by 5 bases and J by 8 bases, with 7 bases left in between. This CDR3 is built from 11 residues. The TCR was taken from a man aged 60 to 75 with renal cell carcinoma. Sequenced material: tumor tissue, taken from a patient whose treatment was nephrectomy without radiotherapy. This chain connects TRBV13 to TRBJ2-1; D gene uncertain. For the CDR3, the DNA is TGTGCCAGCAGCATCATGGATGAGCAGTTCTTC. Residues: CASSIMDEQFF.